The 20 T cell receptor beta chains below were found in one sample sequenced in a study of blood T cell repertoires in COVID-19. Sequencing was performed with immunoSEQ multiplex PCR; in TCRdb, only in-frame clones are kept and a portion is missing. The data show approximately 100,000 clones, approximately 86% seen once. The sample comprised PBMCs or T cells enriched from blood (not recorded which). The receptors were gathered from a woman aged 50 to 65 who had recovered from COVID-19.

CDR3 in amino acids: CASSDGGSKNIQYF. Here the CDR3 DNA reads TGTGCCAGCAGTGACGGGGGGAGCAAAAACATTCAGTACTTC. The chain recombines TRBV6-1 with TRBJ2-4, with 7 bases lining up with TRBD2. Germline-derived CDR1 and CDR2 are MNHNS and SASEGT. After removal of 3 bases from V and 3 bases from J, the junction contained 2 bases not matched to a gene. The CDR3 runs to 14 residues.

This clone was counted a single time. CDR3 nucleotides: TGTGCCAGCAGTTACCTCGGGACAGGGAGCACCGGGGAGCTGTTTTTT. Its protein is CASSYLGTGSTGELFF. V usage is TRBV6-2 or TRBV6-3 and J usage is TRBJ2-2, with TRBD1 identical over 9 bases. The CDR3 runs to 16 residues. V lost 2 bases and J lost 4; bases outside the gene matches: 5. The germline V gene encodes CDR1 MNHEY and CDR2 SVGEGT.

V gene TRBV5-4 combines with J gene TRBJ2-3; TRBD2 aligns across 8 bases. J gave up 1 base and V 4 bases, and 5 bases lay outside the gene matches. From germline, CDR1 is SGHNT and CDR2 YYREEE (reference sequence). The length of the CDR3 is 15 residues. The CDR3 region has the DNA TGTGCCAGCAGCAGGATGCGGGAGGGCACAGATACGCAGTATTTT. Amino acids: CASSRMREGTDTQYF.

CDR3 nucleotide sequence: TGTGCCACCGATGGAGGGAAGTTGGACAGGGCTCATGGCTACACCTTC. Translation: CATDGGKLDRAHGYTF. The V gene is TRBV6-6, the J gene TRBJ1-2; TRBD1 matches at 8 bases. Germline lookup yields CDR1 MNHNY and CDR2 SVGAGI (reference sequence). With V trimmed by 10 bases and J by 6 bases, 19 bases remained unmatched. The CDR3 is 16 residues long.

V gene TRBV10-3 combines with J gene TRBJ2-1; 13 bases fit TRBD2. The J segment lost 6 bases and the V segment lost 3 bases, leaving 2 bases of the junction unmatched. Germline CDR1 reads ENHRY; CDR2 reads SYGVKD. The CDR3 has 15 residues. CDR3 in DNA: TGTGCCATCAGTGAAGGGACTAGCGGGGTCAATGAGCAGTTCTTC. It specifies CAISEGTSGVNEQFF.

This chain links TRBV7-6 with TRBJ2-2; no reliable D call. V was trimmed by 4 bases and J by 6 bases, leaving 15 bases between them. Looked up from germline, CDR1 is SGHVS and CDR2 is FNYEAQ. There are 15 residues in the CDR3. CDR3 DNA: TGTGCCAGCAGCTCCACGCTCTCACGGTCCGGGGAGCTGTTTTTT. Translated: CASSSTLSRSGELFF. Drawing the rest from reference TRBV7-6 and TRBJ2-2, the complete variable domain is GAGVSQSPRYKVTKRGQDVALRCDPISGHVSLYWYRQALGQGPEFLTYFNYEAQQDKSGLPNDRFSAERPEGSISTLTIQRTEQRDSAMYRCASSSTLSRSGELFFGEGSRLTVL.

This clone was counted a few times. The rearrangement uses TRBV5-1 and TRBJ1-1; 7 bases line up with TRBD1. The trim removed 4 bases at V and 6 bases at J, leaving 6 bases unmatched. The germline V gene encodes CDR1 SGHRS and CDR2 YFSETQ. This CDR3 is 13 amino acids long. The CDR3 loop reads CASSLIGTAEAFF. CDR3 coding DNA: TGCGCCAGCAGCCTAATCGGGACAGCTGAAGCTTTCTTT.

The rearrangement joins TRBV5-4 to TRBJ2-1; D might be TRBD2 (5 bases). V shed 4 bases and J shed 9 bases, with 14 bases lying between them. This CDR3 region has 13 residues. CDR1 and CDR2 (germline): SGHNT, YYREEE (reference sequence). The CDR3 here is CASSPTPGGEQFF. The CDR3 DNA reads as TGTGCCAGCAGCCCGACTCCCGGAGGTGAGCAGTTCTTC.

The rearrangement uses TRBV18 and TRBJ1-6, with TRBD1 matching 8 bases. This CDR3 has 14 amino acids. Germline loops: CDR1 KGHSH, CDR2 LQKENI. With V trimmed by 2 bases and J by 13 bases, 7 bases remained unmatched. The DNA of the CDR3 is TGTGCCAGCTCACCAGGACAGGGAGGTAATCCCCTCCACTTT. Amino acids: CASSPGQGGNPLHF.

CDR3 in DNA: TGTGCCAGCAGACCAGGGCTCTATGGCTACACCTTC. Residues: CASRPGLYGYTF. This chain uses TRBV27 with TRBJ1-2; TRBD1 is a possible D gene (5 bases). The germline V gene encodes CDR1 MNHEY and CDR2 SMNVEV (reference sequence). This CDR3 spans 12 amino acids. V lost 6 bases and J 4 bases, leaving 9 bases between the germline ends.

J is TRBJ2-1 and V is TRBV24-1; D is perhaps TRBD1 (5 bases). V shed 6 bases and J shed 4 bases, with 21 bases lying between them. The germline V gene encodes CDR1 KGHDR and CDR2 SFDVKD. The CDR3 consists of 17 residues. CDR3 amino acids: CATSSQGGSPPYNEQFF. CDR3 DNA sequence: TGTGCCACCAGTTCCCAGGGTGGGTCACCTCCGTACAATGAGCAGTTCTTC.

The V gene is TRBV12-3 or TRBV12-4, the J gene TRBJ1-1; weak D call: TRBD1 (6 bases). The V end lost 6 bases, the J end lost 5 bases, and 13 bases lay between the germline ends. The CDR3 runs to 13 residues. The CDR3 DNA follows: TGTGCCAGCAGCCGATCAGGGGCAACTGAAGCTTTCTTT. Amino acids: CASSRSGATEAFF.

The V call is TRBV29-1, the J call TRBJ1-2; possibly TRBD1 for D (5 bases). Germline V gene lookup returns CDR1 SQVTM and CDR2 ANQGSEA. CDR3 length: 13 residues. V dropped 1 base and J dropped 4 bases, with 10 bases sitting between them. The CDR3 DNA is TGCAGCGTTGAAGGGGGGGGAGTCTATGGCTACACCTTC. It translates to CSVEGGGVYGYTF.

The gene calls are TRBV2 and TRBJ2-2; 8 bases agree with TRBD1. There are 15 residues in the CDR3. CDR1 is SNHLY, CDR2 FYNNEI, per germline. J was trimmed by 3 bases and V by 1 base; bases with no gene match: 1. CDR3 in amino acids: CASSEGTGYTGELFF. CDR3 bases: TGTGCCAGCAGTGAAGGGACAGGGTACACCGGGGAGCTGTTTTTT.

The rearrangement uses TRBV5-6 and TRBJ2-7; 7 nucleotides agree with TRBD1. This CDR3 spans 13 amino acids. The junction had 10 bases not matched to a gene; V was cut back by 4 bases and J by 9 bases. Germline-derived CDR1 and CDR2 are SGHDT and YYEEEE. Here the CDR3 DNA reads TGTGCCAGCAGCCCCGGGACAGCCATAACGCAGTACTTC. It is translated as CASSPGTAITQYF.

The rearrangement links TRBV7-9 to TRBJ1-6; 10 nucleotides match TRBD1. The V and J ends lost 4 bases and 7 bases, in that order; junction bases with no gene match: 1. Germline V lookup: CDR1 SEHNR, CDR2 FQNEAQ (reference sequence). The CDR3 extends over 14 amino acids. CDR3 DNA sequence: TGTGCCAGCAGCTCGGGACAGGGGAATTCACCCCTCCACTTT. It yields the protein CASSSGQGNSPLHF.

The chain combines TRBV27 with TRBJ1-1, with TRBD1 matching over 7 bases. V lost 8 bases to trimming and J lost 7 bases; unmatched junction nucleotides: 13. Germline assignment: CDR1 MNHEY and CDR2 SMNVEV (reference sequence). The CDR3 consists of 14 residues. The CDR3 region is CASGFRGNYGEAFF. CDR3 DNA: TGTGCCAGCGGCTTCAGGGGGAACTACGGTGAAGCTTTCTTT.

The chain recombines TRBV5-1 with TRBJ2-5, with TRBD2 identical over 9 bases. The CDR3 spans 16 residues. Per the germline V gene, CDR1 is SGHRS and CDR2 is YFSETQ. The V segment lost 4 bases and the J segment 6 bases; nucleotides outside the gene matches: 13. The CDR3 nucleotides read TGCGCCAGCAGCCGCCTTAGCGGGAGAAGGCAAAAGACCCAGTACTTC. It translates to CASSRLSGRRQKTQYF.

The V call is TRBV18, the J call TRBJ1-2; a weak D match, TRBD1 (6 bases). Per the germline V gene, CDR1 is KGHSH and CDR2 is LQKENI. The V gene lost 6 bases and the J gene lost 8 bases, with 16 bases spanning the gap. This CDR3 region has 13 residues. CDR3 amino acids: CASSEGVLYGYTF. The CDR3 DNA follows: TGTGCCAGCTCCGAGGGGGTTCTTTACGGCTACACCTTC.

The V and J genes are TRBV27 and TRBJ2-3, with 7 bases lining up with TRBD1. This CDR3 contains 20 residues. Germline trimming cut 1 base from V and 3 bases from J; bases unmatched to any gene: 19. Germline V gene sequence: CDR1 MNHEY, CDR2 SMNVEV (reference sequence). In nucleotides, the CDR3 is TGTGCCAGCAGTTTATGGTCAGGGGGTTTGAACAGTGAGACGACAGATACGCAGTATTTT. It codes for CASSLWSGGLNSETTDTQYF.